A selection of T cell receptor beta chains follows, all from one sample in a study of T cell repertoires in cytomegalovirus infection. Their antigens are not known. TCRdb itself ran the reads through MiXCR, one entry per CDR3 protein. The sample records about 770,000 distinct CDR3 sequences, roughly 29% being singletons. This specimen was cultured CD8+ T cells from PBMCs, taken from culture after CMV antigen stimulation. All receptors come from a human donor in good health (CMV status not recorded). Some clones in this sample may be carry-over from other donors' samples. CDR3s include the opening cysteine and the closing phenylalanine or tryptophan.

v_call	j_call	cdr3_aa
TRBV15	TRBJ1-1	CAAENRGPHTEAFF
TRBV19	TRBJ2-2	CASSMLSDQNTGELFF
TRBV6-9	TRBJ2-3	CARLGTDSTDTQYF
TRBV28	TRBJ2-3	CASSGLTGTGGSSIGCQYF
TRBV7-8	TRBJ2-3	CASSFEERASTDTQYF
TRBV7-9	TRBJ2-1	CASSNGGANNEQFF
TRBV7-9	TRBJ2-3	CASSPRKPTDTQYF
TRBV7-3	TRBJ2-1	CASSQRGAVYNEQFF
TRBV7-2	TRBJ2-1	CAVRTSGYNEQFF
TRBV19	TRBJ1-2	CASSLDRPPYGYTF
TRBV5-5	TRBJ2-7	CASTPGSSYEQYF
TRBV7-6	TRBJ1-2	CASSLDTYNYGYTF
TRBV24-1	TRBJ2-1	CATSDLGLAGPHEQFF
TRBV10-3	TRBJ2-1	CAIRAGTSTYNEQFF
TRBV12-3/TRBV12-4	TRBJ2-1	CASSFGDRGPDDGQFF
TRBV6-5	TRBJ1-3	CASSTNYRGRTGNTIYF
TRBV5-5	TRBJ1-5	CASSLEGTGSAQPQHF
TRBV7-6	TRBJ2-2	CASSLTGRTGDSGELFF
TRBV18	TRBJ1-4	CASSPGQPRVNEKLFF
TRBV11-3	TRBJ2-5	CASSSRDRLETQYF
TRBV24-1	TRBJ1-1	CATSDSLIGGAAFF
TRBV9	TRBJ2-1	CASSVSGQGDVSSYNEQFF
TRBV6-2/TRBV6-3	TRBJ2-3	CASSFSQVDGTDTQYF
TRBV29-1	TRBJ1-1	CSVEGQGANTEAFF
TRBV28	TRBJ2-3	CASSLDGGGPSTDTQYF
TRBV4-1	TRBJ1-1	CASSQGWGTDTEAFF
TRBV7-9	TRBJ2-7	CASGLPSYEQYF
TRBV10-3	TRBJ2-3	CAISESASGVLAADTQYF
TRBV7-9	TRBJ1-2	CASSSSRERHGYTF
TRBV7-2	TRBJ1-1	CASSLGWGANTEAFF
TRBV2	TRBJ2-2	CASSEAGPGANTGELFF
TRBV6-1	TRBJ1-5	CASSVDTGNSNQPQHF
TRBV11-2	TRBJ1-2	CASSLAGTWGGYGYTF
TRBV19	TRBJ1-3	CARDSELSSGNTIYF
TRBV7-6	TRBJ1-1	CASSFTGKTEAFF
TRBV2	TRBJ2-1	CASSDTPGLAGGSSYNEQFF
TRBV28	TRBJ1-2	CASSLGPGGLPYGYTF
TRBV19	TRBJ1-1	CASLGDTEAFF
TRBV12-3/TRBV12-4	TRBJ1-2	CASNEGLSSQGVDYGYTF
TRBV14	TRBJ2-7	CASSQVTGGAEQYF
TRBV5-1	TRBJ1-2	CASSSFDYGYTF
TRBV27	TRBJ1-5	CASSPSRGSQPQHF
TRBV27	TRBJ2-7	CASSPRGTGAYEQYF
TRBV11-2	TRBJ2-3	CASSRGPRPDTQYF
TRBV6-6	TRBJ1-6	CASSYMGYNSPLHF
TRBV7-9	TRBJ2-1	CASSTPRHAVEQFF
TRBV20-1	TRBJ2-7	CSARVYLRDRGRYEQYF
TRBV6-6	TRBJ1-1	CASSYMGRGKNTEAFF
TRBV6-5	TRBJ2-1	CASSYQRGGRSSYNEQFF
TRBV2	TRBJ2-2	CASSEGEWTGSTGELFF
TRBV29-1	TRBJ1-2	CSVRGGDLNYGYTF
TRBV12-5	TRBJ2-2	CASGLPDTSGGNPGELFF